The entry that follows covers one T cell receptor beta chain sequence. The target of this receptor is not known. No quality values exist for individual bases; no much larger clone is one base distant. From the cysteine through the phenylalanine, the CDR3 covers 14 amino acids. Only the CDR3 DNA is retained, 42 bases long and in frame from the first base. The germline V gene (reference sequence) yields GTSNPN for CDR1 and SVGIG for CDR2. V is cut back by 5 bases and J by 2 bases, with 1 base in the junction unmatched. TCRbeta CDR3 regions were amplified from genomic DNA by means of the immunoSEQ Assay, a bias-controlled multiplex PCR. For the original study's pipeline: Within the assay, amplification of reference gene primers was used to estimate how many nucleated cells each sample contained. To quantify the absolute abundance of each unique TCRbeta CDR3 rearrangement, sequence reads were collapsed and filtered. For each sample, productive Simpson clonality was calculated by taking the square root of Simpson's diversity index across productive rearrangements. TCRdb stores this immuneACCESS table with in-frame sequences only. Part of the clones is absent; in the studies checked, under half of the shortfall reflects unresolved V genes, and no reason is known for the rest. V, J and clone size reflect that table, while D and trimming were determined from the DNA. The sample table holds approximately 100,000 clones, of which more than 75% were seen once. The ten largest clones take up 10% to 13% of the sample.

The sample originates from a study of blood T cell repertoires in COVID-19 (TCRdb year 2020). For context, the study as a whole: Samples covering the acute and convalescent phases of COVID-19 were provided by collaborators in the United States, Italy and Spain. The material from the prospective study consisted of cDNA or gDNA derived from T cells, B-cell-depleted T cells, or PBMCs. Deeply sampled blood TCRbeta repertoires from subjects exposed to, actively infected with, or recovered from COVID-19 were included in the dataset. The repertoires were released in a freely available public database intended as a resource for research on the immune response to SARS-CoV-2. The samples were drawn from the first 160 participants of the ongoing ImmuneRACE study and from some 1,300 subjects provided by 6 global collaborators. The sample metadata nearly always contained a de-identified subject ID, COVID-19 status, age in years and sex. Where available, HLA class I and class II types were taken from metadata supplied by the sample provider and were not determined by assay-based typing.

Each collaborating institution followed its own protocols to collect whole blood in K2EDTA tubes. For TCRbeta analysis, collaborator samples were shipped as frozen whole blood, as isolated PBMCs, or as DNA extracted from either sample type. What the study reported, not specific to this receptor: Clinical and demographic metadata were provided uncurated, with the amount varying by source and participant.

The sequenced sample was peripheral blood. The V gene is TRBV30 and the J gene is TRBJ1-3; TRBD1 matches 12 bases in the middle. The sequence came from a man aged 45-65 years with acute or convalescent COVID-19. The sequenced DNA: TGTGCCTGGGGGACAGGGGGCACTGGAAACACCATATATTTT. Translated, this gives CAWGTGGTGNTIYF. With all but the CDR3 taken from the reference TRBV30 and TRBJ1-3 genes, the full variable domain is: SQTIHQWPATLVQPVGSPLSLECTVEGTSNPNLYWYRQAAGRGLQLLFYSVGIGQISSEVPQNLSASRPQDRQFILSSKKLLLSDSGFYLCAWGTGGTGNTIYFGEGSWLTVV.